Listed below are T cell receptor beta chains from one sample, sequenced in a study of blood T cell repertoires in COVID-19. TCRdb keeps only in-frame clones here, not all; method: immunoSEQ multiplex PCR. The table includes roughly 68,000 clones, roughly 90% detected once. Sequencing input: peripheral blood. These receptors came from a man aged 50 to 60 with acute or convalescent COVID-19. CDR3s include the opening cysteine and the closing phenylalanine or tryptophan. The D gene is left open where the match is weak. Rows give clone size only sometimes, using once, few, many, or a class for an expanded clone.

clone size	D gene	V gene	J gene	CDR3 protein	CDR3 DNA
NA	NA	TRBV24-1	TRBJ2-3	CATSDGGITDTQYF	TGTGCCACCAGTGATGGGGGGATCACAGATACGCAGTATTTT
once	NA	TRBV14	TRBJ2-5	CASSQTSGETQYF	TGTGCCAGCAGCCAAACGTCCGGAGAGACCCAGTACTTC
once	TRBD1	TRBV9	TRBJ1-5	CASSLSAGGAEPQHF	TGTGCCAGCAGCCTTTCGGCAGGGGGCGCGGAGCCCCAGCATTTT
NA	TRBD1	TRBV9	TRBJ2-2	CASSVGAWTGGGELFF	TGTGCCAGCAGCGTAGGGGCCTGGACAGGGGGAGGGGAGCTGTTTTTT
NA	NA	TRBV19	TRBJ1-5	CASSITGHLPQPQHF	TGTGCCAGTAGTATAACAGGCCACCTTCCTCAGCCCCAGCATTTT
NA	NA	TRBV19	TRBJ2-3	CASSPDRYTDTQYF	TGTGCCAGTAGTCCAGACAGGTACACAGATACGCAGTATTTT
once	NA	TRBV3-1/TRBV3-2	TRBJ1-5	CASSLGQMAGQPQHF	TGTGCCAGCAGCCTCGGACAGATGGCAGGGCAGCCCCAGCATTTT
NA	NA	TRBV7-9	TRBJ1-2	CASSIDRTTANYGYTF	TGTGCCAGCAGCATCGATCGAACGACAGCTAACTATGGCTACACCTTC
NA	NA	TRBV6-5	TRBJ1-5	CASSPTGPHQPQHF	TGTGCCAGCAGTCCTACAGGGCCCCATCAGCCCCAGCATTTT
once	TRBD1	TRBV6-6	TRBJ1-2	CASTPDRGSGYTF	TGTGCCAGCACCCCAGACAGGGGAAGTGGCTACACCTTC
NA	NA	TRBV7-2	TRBJ2-7	CASSLALAPNSYEQYF	TGTGCCAGCAGCTTAGCCCTAGCGCCGAACTCCTACGAGCAGTACTTC